This entry describes one T cell receptor beta chain. This CDR3 comprises 15 residues. The V end lost 0 bases, the J end lost 3 bases, and 12 bases lay between the germline ends. Looked up from germline, CDR1 is MDHEN and CDR2 is SYDVKM. Method: immunoSEQ multiplex PCR; TCRdb's copy keeps in-frame clones and lacks some. The table shows some 43,000 clones, with 85% to 95% occurring only once. This entry is derived from a study of T cell changes during pregnancy in multiple sclerosis. The chain couples TRBV28 to TRBJ2-7, with D unresolved. Sequencing used CD8+ T cells from peripheral blood mononuclear cells, obtained in the third trimester of pregnancy. The receptor comes from a female donor with multiple sclerosis, enrolled in a pregnancy study. CDR3: CASSLWPRSHYEQYF. CDR3 coding DNA: TGTGCCAGCAGTTTATGGCCCAGGTCCCACTACGAGCAGTACTTC.